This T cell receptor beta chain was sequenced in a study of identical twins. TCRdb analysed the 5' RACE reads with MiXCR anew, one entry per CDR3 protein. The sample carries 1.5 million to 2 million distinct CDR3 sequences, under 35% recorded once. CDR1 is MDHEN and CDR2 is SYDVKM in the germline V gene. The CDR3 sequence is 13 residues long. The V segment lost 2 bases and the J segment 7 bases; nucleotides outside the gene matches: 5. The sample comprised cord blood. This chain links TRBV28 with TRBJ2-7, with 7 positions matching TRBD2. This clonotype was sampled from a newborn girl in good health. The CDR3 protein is CASSLDGTKEQYF. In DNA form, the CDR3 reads TGTGCCAGCAGTTTAGACGGGACTAAAGAGCAGTACTTC.